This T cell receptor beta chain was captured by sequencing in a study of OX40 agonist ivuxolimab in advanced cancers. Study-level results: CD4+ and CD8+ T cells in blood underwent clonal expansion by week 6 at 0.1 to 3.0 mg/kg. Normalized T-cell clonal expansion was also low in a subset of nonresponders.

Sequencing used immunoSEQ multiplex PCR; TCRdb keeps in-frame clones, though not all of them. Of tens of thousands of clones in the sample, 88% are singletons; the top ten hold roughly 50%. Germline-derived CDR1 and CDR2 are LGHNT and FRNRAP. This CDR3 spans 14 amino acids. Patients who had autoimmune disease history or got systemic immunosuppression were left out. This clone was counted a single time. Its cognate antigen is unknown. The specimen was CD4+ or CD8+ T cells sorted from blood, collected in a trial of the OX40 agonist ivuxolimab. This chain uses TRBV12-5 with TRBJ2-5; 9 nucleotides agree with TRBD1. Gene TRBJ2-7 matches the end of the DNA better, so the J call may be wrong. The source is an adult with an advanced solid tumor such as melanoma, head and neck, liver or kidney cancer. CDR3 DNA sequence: TGTGCTTCCATCCACAGGGGGCAAGGCTACGAGCAGTACTTC. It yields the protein CASIHRGQGYEQYF.